This TCR beta chain appears in the sequencing data of a study of CD8 T cells in ankylosing spondylitis. Overall study findings and caveats: Seemingly characteristic of ankylosing spondylitis blood was a TCR beta motif consisting of eight highly homologous variants. The disease-linked clones had a CD8+ phenotype and low blood frequencies.

The CDR3 loop spans 14 amino acids. CDR1 is SGDLS, CDR2 YYNGEE, per germline. The V and J ends lost 0 bases and 1 base respectively, with 6 bases between them. It was by quantitative 5'-RACE with molecular barcodes that TCR beta libraries were made. TCRdb independently ran MiXCR on the 5' RACE reads; one entry per CDR3 protein. The sample has 240,000 or so distinct CDR3 sequences, over 8.5% seen once; the top ten hold 6.8%. This clonotype was found many times. Its antigen is unidentified. Sequencing was performed on blood, either unsorted or a sorted T cell fraction (not recorded which). The V and J genes are TRBV9 and TRBJ2-3; no clear D gene. This receptor was taken from a male donor with ankylosing spondylitis or in good health (not recorded which). The CDR3 DNA is TGTGCCAGCAGCGTAGCCGGCCGCACAGATACGCAGTATTTT. Amino acids: CASSVAGRTDTQYF.